This T cell receptor (beta chain) comes out of a study of cytomegalovirus exposure and HLA in healthy donors. Looking at the study overall: The study's early data release held roughly 90 million unique TCRs from HLA-typed donors. Whole-study findings and limits: Common viral pathogens seemed, in a later analysis, to connect with several of the most significant clusters. In a later analysis, donors in an Asian-associated ancestry cluster reportedly had fewer N-insertions in productive TCRs than the cohort mean.

Researchers ran the PCR with 60 Vbeta and 13 Jbeta primers. TCRdb's table, derived via immunoSEQ multiplex PCR, lists solely in-frame clones and lacks some. The sample holds roughly 120,000 clones, 9% to 10% seen once. This clone was counted a few times. Its cognate antigen is unknown. At the time of sampling, donors were nominally healthy, though unrecorded immune exposures were likely. V trimming: 4 bases; J trimming: 2 bases; junction bases outside the gene matches: 8. The CDR3 contains 17 residues. Germline V gene sequence: CDR1 MRHNA, CDR2 SNTAGT. Sequencing was carried out using PBMCs. V usage is TRBV6-4 and J usage is TRBJ2-2; 9 bases line up with TRBD1. The clonotype originates from a man aged 25 to 40 in good health and CMV-seronegative. CDR3: CASSAQPTGGNTGELFF. CDR3 coding DNA: TGTGCCAGCAGTGCCCAACCGACAGGGGGTAACACCGGGGAGCTGTTTTTT.